This TCR beta chain was sequenced during a study of T cell repertoires in cytomegalovirus infection. Overall study: Based on public TCR beta signatures, there were indications of CMV infection and of a matching HLA type.

MiXCR was run by TCRdb on the reads, yielding one entry per CDR3 protein. The data show under 600,000 distinct CDR3 sequences, about 17% seen once. The study's findings and limits: CMV carriers with the relevant HLA were identified by cumulative public TCR beta family frequency. Clonotype analysis showed dominance of the ex vivo response by HLA-C-restricted CMV-specific TCR beta clonotypes.

A remark on this clonotype: The antigen is undetermined.

The ends lost 2 bases at V and 4 bases at J; junction bases unmatched: 6. This CDR3 is 16 amino acids long. In germline, CDR1 is SNHLY, CDR2 FYNNEI. The chain combines TRBV2 with TRBJ1-1; 11 nucleotides match TRBD1. The TCR sequence derives from a human donor in good health (CMV status not recorded). Some clones in this sample may be carry-over from other donors' samples. The sequencing sample was made of CD8+ T cells from PBMCs. The CDR3 loop reads CASSERDRGVLTEAFF. The CDR3 bases are TGTGCCAGCAGTGAACGGGACAGGGGGGTGCTCACTGAAGCTTTCTTT.